The 17 T cell receptor beta chains in this list originate from one sample, sequenced in a study of beta chain features in type 1 diabetes. Expressed TCRB transcripts were sequenced, since all the RNA that had been isolated was reverse transcribed. Here immunoSEQ multiplex PCR was the method, and the copy in TCRdb shows in-frame clones only, minus some. The sample has more than 300,000 clones, about 15% seen once. The sequenced sample was naive CD4+ T cells from blood. Every receptor here comes from a woman in her late teens or twenties in good health.

V gene TRBV6-5 combines with J gene TRBJ2-5; TRBD2 matches at 11 bases. CDR3 length: 15 residues. Losses at the gene ends were 2 bases for V and 3 bases for J; bases not matched to a gene: 2. In germline, CDR1 is MNHEY, CDR2 SVGAGI. The CDR3 sequence is CASSYVAGGKETQYF. The CDR3 coding sequence is TGTGCCAGCAGTTACGTAGCGGGAGGGAAAGAGACCCAGTACTTC.

The rearrangement uses TRBV29-1 and TRBJ1-4; possibly TRBD1 for D (6 bases). Trimming took 4 bases from V and 4 from J, leaving 7 bases between them. CDR3 length equals 12 residues. The germline V gene encodes CDR1 SQVTM and CDR2 ANQGSEA. The CDR3 DNA follows: TGCAGCGTTGGACAGGATAATGAAAAACTGTTTTTT. Residues: CSVGQDNEKLFF.

This clone was picked up a small number of times. This chain connects TRBV4-3 to TRBJ2-1; perhaps TRBD2 as D (5 bases). This CDR3 is 16 amino acids long. Germline CDR1 reads LGHNA; CDR2 reads YSLEER. V was trimmed by 3 bases and J by 0 bases, leaving 12 bases between them. The CDR3 nucleotides read TGCGCCAGCAGCCAGCCTACTAGACGCTCCTACAATGAGCAGTTCTTC. As protein: CASSQPTRRSYNEQFF.

The chain joins TRBV5-1 to TRBJ1-1; TRBD1 matches 10 bases. CDR1 and CDR2 from the germline V gene are SGHRS and YFSETQ. The CDR3 extends over 14 amino acids. V lost 4 bases to trimming and J lost 4 bases; unmatched junction nucleotides: 4. As DNA, the CDR3 is TGCGCCAGCAGCCCGGGACAGGGGCCCACTGAAGCTTTCTTT. Translating gives CASSPGQGPTEAFF.

This clone was observed a few times. This chain uses TRBV7-9 with TRBJ2-7; a weak D match, TRBD2 (6 bases). The germline V and J ends were trimmed by 3 bases and 4 bases, with 16 bases remaining between them. Germline values: CDR1 SEHNR, CDR2 FQNEAQ (reference sequence). The CDR3 runs to 15 residues. The CDR3 reads CASSFNGGEGYEQYF. The CDR3 DNA follows: TGTGCCAGCAGCTTTAACGGGGGAGAAGGGTACGAGCAGTACTTC.

This clone was observed a few times. The J gene is TRBJ2-7, the V gene TRBV30; 11 bases are a match to TRBD2. Germline V gives CDR1 GTSNPN, CDR2 SVGIG (reference sequence). The CDR3 length is 15 residues. Trimming removed 6 bases from V and 1 base from J; junction bases left unmatched: 8. DNA for the CDR3: TGTGCCTGTTCTTCGGGACTAGCGGTATCCTACGAGCAGTACTTC. Its translation: CACSSGLAVSYEQYF.

This clone was seen more than once but under ten times. The chain has TRBV21-1 and TRBJ2-7; the table's D call, TRBD1, has no DNA check behind it. TRBV21-1 is a pseudogene locus. The CDR3 is 14 amino acids. The CDR3 DNA sequence: TGTGCCAGCGTCCGGGACACGGGAAGGGGCGAGCAGTACTTC. Its protein is CASVRDTGRGEQYF.

This clone was seen more than once but under ten times. The J gene is TRBJ2-2, the V gene TRBV29-1; D possibly corresponds to TRBD1 (5 bases). The CDR3 has 14 residues. The germline CDR1 and CDR2 sequences are SQVTM and ANQGSEA. V lost 4 bases, J lost 0 bases, and 9 bases lay in between. Here the CDR3 reads CSVAGRANTGELFF. CDR3 DNA: TGCAGCGTTGCGGGCAGGGCGAACACCGGGGAGCTGTTTTTT.

This clone was seen only a few times. The chain carries TRBV25-1 and TRBJ2-2; TRBD2 matches at 16 bases. There are 18 residues in the CDR3. The ends lost 3 bases at V and 4 bases at J; junction bases unmatched: 5. Germline CDR1 reads MGHDK; CDR2 reads SYGVNS. CDR3 DNA: TGTGCCAGCAGTGACCCGGGACTAGCGGGAGGGCCCACCGGGGAGCTGTTTTTT. Protein sequence: CASSDPGLAGGPTGELFF.

This chain uses TRBV18 with TRBJ2-4; D might be TRBD1 (6 bases). The CDR3 length is 15 residues. Trimming left V 0 bases short and J 7 bases short, with 13 bases between. Germline V gene lookup returns CDR1 KGHSH and CDR2 LQKENI. The CDR3 loop is CASSPPRGQRNIQYF. The CDR3 DNA follows: TGTGCCAGCTCACCACCCAGGGGTCAAAGGAACATTCAGTACTTC.

The rearrangement uses TRBV19 and TRBJ2-7, with D perhaps matching TRBD1 (6 bases). This CDR3 is built from 15 residues. Germline loops: CDR1 LNHDA, CDR2 SQIVND (reference sequence). V was cut by 7 bases and J by 2 bases, with 18 bases left in between. CDR3 sequence (DNA): TGTGCCAGTAACGACGGGTCAGGGGTCCCCTACGAGCAGTACTTC. Protein sequence: CASNDGSGVPYEQYF.

The chain recombines TRBV9 with TRBJ2-7, with a weak D call TRBD2 (5 bases). Trimming cost V 4 bases and J 3 bases, with 14 bases left between them. The germline V gene has CDR1 SGDLS and CDR2 YYNGEE. CDR3 length: 14 residues. The CDR3: CASSPERVHYEQYF. The CDR3 DNA is TGTGCCAGCAGCCCTGAGAGGGTTCACTACGAGCAGTACTTC.

The chain links TRBV10-3 to TRBJ2-7; TRBD1 is a possible D gene (6 bases). The V end lost 4 bases, the J end lost 2 bases, and 12 bases lay between the germline ends. Germline values: CDR1 ENHRY, CDR2 SYGVKD. CDR3 length equals 14 residues. CDR3 amino acids: CAISGSQGPYEQYF. Here the CDR3 DNA reads TGTGCCATCAGTGGAAGTCAGGGGCCCTACGAGCAGTACTTC.

This clone has just a few counts. The chain has TRBV23-1 and TRBJ2-2, with D perhaps TRBD2 (6 bases). TRBV23-1 is an open reading frame, and its role is uncertain. The CDR3 extends over 15 amino acids. The germline V and J ends were trimmed by 9 bases and 7 bases, with 21 bases remaining between them. CDR3 coding DNA: TGCGCCAGGGATCTTGGGGCGGGATTTGGCGGGGAGCTGTTTTTT. It encodes CARDLGAGFGGELFF.

This clone appeared a few times. The chain is built from TRBV2 and TRBJ1-4; D gene uncertain. Per germline, CDR1 SNHLY and CDR2 FYNNEI. V was pared by 2 bases and J by 8 bases, with 12 bases between. The CDR3 runs to 14 residues. CDR3: CASSETPVREKLFF. CDR3 bases: TGTGCCAGCAGTGAAACGCCCGTACGGGAAAAACTGTTTTTT.

Concerning this clone: This specimen includes other DNA sequences encoding the same CDR3. The chain recombines TRBV30 with TRBJ1-1, with TRBD1 matching 8 bases. V dropped 5 bases and J dropped 1; count of bases not matched to a gene: 3. This CDR3 is built from 13 residues. Looked up from germline, CDR1 is GTSNPN and CDR2 is SVGIG (reference sequence). CDR3 nucleotides: TGTGCCTGGTCCGACAGGGGGAACACTGAAGCTTTCTTT. Its translation: CAWSDRGNTEAFF.

The rearrangement links TRBV15 to TRBJ2-7; TRBD1 is a possible D gene (5 bases). The CDR3 runs 14 residues. Germline V lookup: CDR1 LNHNV, CDR2 YYDKDF (reference sequence). Trimming took off 4 bases at V and 2 bases at J, with 12 bases between the two ends. The CDR3 DNA is TGTGCCACCAGCAAACGACAGCCTCCCTACGAGCAGTACTTC. It specifies CATSKRQPPYEQYF.